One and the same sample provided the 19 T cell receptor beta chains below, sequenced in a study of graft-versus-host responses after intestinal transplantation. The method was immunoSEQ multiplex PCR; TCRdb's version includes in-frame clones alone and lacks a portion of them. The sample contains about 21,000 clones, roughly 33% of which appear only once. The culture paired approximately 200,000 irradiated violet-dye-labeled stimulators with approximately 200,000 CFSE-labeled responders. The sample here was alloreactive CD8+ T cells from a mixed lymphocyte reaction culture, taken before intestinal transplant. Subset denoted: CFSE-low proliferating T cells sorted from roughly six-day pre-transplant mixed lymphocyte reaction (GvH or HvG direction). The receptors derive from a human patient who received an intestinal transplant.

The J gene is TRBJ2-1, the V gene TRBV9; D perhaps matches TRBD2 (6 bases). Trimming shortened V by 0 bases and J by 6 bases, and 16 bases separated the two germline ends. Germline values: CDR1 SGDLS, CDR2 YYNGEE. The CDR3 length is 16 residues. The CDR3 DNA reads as TGTGCCAGCAGCGTAGGAGGAGGGCTAGGCGGCAATGAGCAGTTCTTC. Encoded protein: CASSVGGGLGGNEQFF.

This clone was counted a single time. CDR3 sequence reads: CASWDSSYEQYF. The DNA of the CDR3 is TGTGCCTCGTGGGACAGTTCCTACGAGCAGTACTTC. The chain carries TRBV10-3 and TRBJ2-7, with TRBD1 identical over 7 bases. This CDR3 contains 12 residues. Trimming removed 11 bases from V and 1 base from J; junction bases left unmatched: 5. Germline lookup yields CDR1 ENHRY and CDR2 SYGVKD.

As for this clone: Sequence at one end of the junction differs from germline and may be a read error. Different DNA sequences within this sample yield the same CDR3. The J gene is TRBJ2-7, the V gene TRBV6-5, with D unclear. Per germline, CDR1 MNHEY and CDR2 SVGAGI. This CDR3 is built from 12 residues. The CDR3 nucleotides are TGCGCCAGCAGTGAGACGCTCTACGAGCAGTACTTC. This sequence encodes CASSETLYEQYF.

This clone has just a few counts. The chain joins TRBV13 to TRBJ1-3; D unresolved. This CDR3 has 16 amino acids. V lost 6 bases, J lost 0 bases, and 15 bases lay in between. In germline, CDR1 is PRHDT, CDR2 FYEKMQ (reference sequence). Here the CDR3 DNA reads TGTGCCAGCAGTCCTATCCGGGTTAGCTCTGGAAACACCATATATTTT. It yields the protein CASSPIRVSSGNTIYF. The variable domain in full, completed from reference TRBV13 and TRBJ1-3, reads AAGVIQSPRHLIKEKRETATLKCYPIPRHDTVYWYQQGPGQDPQFLISFYEKMQSDKGSIPDRFSAQQFSDYHSELNMSSLELGDSALYFCASSPIRVSSGNTIYFGEGSWLTVV.

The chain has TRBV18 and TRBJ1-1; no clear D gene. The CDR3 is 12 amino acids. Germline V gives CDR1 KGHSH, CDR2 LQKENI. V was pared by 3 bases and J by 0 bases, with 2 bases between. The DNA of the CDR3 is TGTGCCAGCTCACCGATGAACACTGAAGCTTTCTTT. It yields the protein CASSPMNTEAFF.

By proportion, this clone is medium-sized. CDR3 nucleotides: TGCGCCAGCAGTGGTGACAGGGGCTTGAACACTGAAGCTTTCTTT. It yields the protein CASSGDRGLNTEAFF. The gene calls are TRBV10-1 and TRBJ1-1; 8 nucleotides match TRBD1. The germline CDR1 and CDR2 sequences are WNHNN and SYGVQD (reference sequence). Germline trimming cut 4 bases from V and 0 bases from J; bases unmatched to any gene: 4. The CDR3 length is 15 residues.

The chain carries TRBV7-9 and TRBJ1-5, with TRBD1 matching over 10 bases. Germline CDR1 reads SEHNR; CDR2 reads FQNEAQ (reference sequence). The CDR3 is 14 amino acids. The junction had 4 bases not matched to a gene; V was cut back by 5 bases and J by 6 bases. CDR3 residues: CASSPGTGVQPQHF. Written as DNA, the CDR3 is TGTGCCAGCAGCCCCGGGACAGGGGTTCAGCCCCAGCATTTT.

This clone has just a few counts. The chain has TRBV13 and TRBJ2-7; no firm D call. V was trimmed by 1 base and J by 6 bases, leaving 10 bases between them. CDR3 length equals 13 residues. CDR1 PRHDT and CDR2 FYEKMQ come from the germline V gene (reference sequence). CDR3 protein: CASSLEGGVEQYF. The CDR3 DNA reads TGTGCCAGCAGCTTAGAGGGTGGGGTCGAGCAGTACTTC. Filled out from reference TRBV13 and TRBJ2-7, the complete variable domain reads AAGVIQSPRHLIKEKRETATLKCYPIPRHDTVYWYQQGPGQDPQFLISFYEKMQSDKGSIPDRFSAQQFSDYHSELNMSSLELGDSALYFCASSLEGGVEQYFGPGTRLTVT.

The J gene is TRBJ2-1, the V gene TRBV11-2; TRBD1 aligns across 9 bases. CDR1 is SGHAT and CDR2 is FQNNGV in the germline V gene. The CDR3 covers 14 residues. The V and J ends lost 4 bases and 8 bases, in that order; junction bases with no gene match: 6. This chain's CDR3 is CASSSGQGMDEQFF. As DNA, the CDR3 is TGTGCCAGCAGCTCGGGACAGGGAATGGATGAGCAGTTCTTC.

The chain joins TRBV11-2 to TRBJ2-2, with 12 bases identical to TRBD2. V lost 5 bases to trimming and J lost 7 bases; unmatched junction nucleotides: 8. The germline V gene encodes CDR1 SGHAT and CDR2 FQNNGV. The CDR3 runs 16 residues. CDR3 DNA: TGTGCCAGCAGCCTGACTAGCGGGAGAGGCGGCGGGGAGCTGTTTTTT. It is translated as CASSLTSGRGGGELFF.

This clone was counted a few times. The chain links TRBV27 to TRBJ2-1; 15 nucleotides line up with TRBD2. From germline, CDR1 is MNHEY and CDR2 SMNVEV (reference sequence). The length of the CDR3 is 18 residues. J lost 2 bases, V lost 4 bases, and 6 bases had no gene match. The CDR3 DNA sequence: TGTGCCAGCAGTTCGGGACTAGCGGGAGGCCAAACCTACAATGAGCAGTTCTTC. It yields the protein CASSSGLAGGQTYNEQFF.

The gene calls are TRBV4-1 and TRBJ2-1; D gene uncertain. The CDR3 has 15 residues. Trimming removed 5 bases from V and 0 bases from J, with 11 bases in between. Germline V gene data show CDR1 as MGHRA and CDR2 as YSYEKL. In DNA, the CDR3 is TGCGCCAGCAGCAGGCTTTTAAGCTCCTACAATGAGCAGTTCTTC. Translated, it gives CASSRLLSSYNEQFF.

Written as DNA, the CDR3 is TGTGCCAGCAGCCAACCCCTCGGGACTAGCGGGGGGTCAGCCTACAATGAGCAGTTCTTC. Protein sequence: CASSQPLGTSGGSAYNEQFF. The J gene is TRBJ2-1, the V gene TRBV4-2; 15 nucleotides match TRBD2. CDR3 size: 20 residues. With V trimmed by 2 bases and J by 2 bases, 10 bases remained unmatched. In germline, CDR1 is LGHNA, CDR2 YNFKEQ.

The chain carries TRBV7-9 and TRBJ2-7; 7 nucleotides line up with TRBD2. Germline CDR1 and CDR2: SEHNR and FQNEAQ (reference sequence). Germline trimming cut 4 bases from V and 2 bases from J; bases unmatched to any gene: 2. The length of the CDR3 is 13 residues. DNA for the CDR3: TGTGCCAGCAGCTCCGCGGGGGCCTACGAGCAGTACTTC. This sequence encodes CASSSAGAYEQYF.

The CDR3 is CAWSFTGPGEQYF. The DNA of the CDR3 is TGTGCCTGGAGTTTTACAGGGCCGGGGGAGCAGTACTTC. This sequence joins TRBV30 and TRBJ2-7, with D perhaps matching TRBD1 (6 bases). V shed 2 bases and J shed 7 bases, with 15 bases lying between them. This CDR3 region has 13 residues. Germline lookup yields CDR1 GTSNPN and CDR2 SVGIG (reference sequence). The full variable domain, in which reference TRBV30 and TRBJ2-7 provide the parts outside the CDR3, is SQTIHQWPATLVQPVGSPLSLECTVEGTSNPNLYWYRQAAGRGLQLLFYSVGIGQISSEVPQNLSASRPQDRQFILSSKKLLLSDSGFYLCAWSFTGPGEQYFGPGTRLTVT.

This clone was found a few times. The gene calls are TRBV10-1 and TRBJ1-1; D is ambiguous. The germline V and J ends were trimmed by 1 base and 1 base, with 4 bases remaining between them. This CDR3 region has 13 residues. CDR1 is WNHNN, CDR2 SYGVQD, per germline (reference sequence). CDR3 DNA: TGCGCCAGCAGTGAGTACGGGAACACTGAAGCTTTCTTT. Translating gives CASSEYGNTEAFF.

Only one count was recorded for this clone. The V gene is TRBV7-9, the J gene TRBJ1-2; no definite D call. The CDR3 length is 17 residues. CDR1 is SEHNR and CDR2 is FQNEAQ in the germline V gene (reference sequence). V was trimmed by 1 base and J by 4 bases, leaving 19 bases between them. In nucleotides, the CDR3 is TGTGCCAGCAGCTTAGAGGCCCCCGCAGGCCTTAGCTATGGCTACACCTTC. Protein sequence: CASSLEAPAGLSYGYTF.

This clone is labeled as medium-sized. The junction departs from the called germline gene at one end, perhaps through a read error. CDR3 residues: CSVDCGTEFCF. CDR3 DNA: TGCAGCGTTGATTGTGGGACAGAGTTTTGTTTT. The rearrangement uses TRBV29-1 and TRBJ1-4, with 7 bases aligning to TRBD1. In germline, CDR1 is SQVTM, CDR2 ANQGSEA. The CDR3 runs to 11 residues.

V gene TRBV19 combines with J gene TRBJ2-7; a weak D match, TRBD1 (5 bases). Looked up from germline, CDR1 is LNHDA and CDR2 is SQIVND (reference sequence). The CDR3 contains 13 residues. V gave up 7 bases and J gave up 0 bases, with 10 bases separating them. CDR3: CASNDDSSYEQYF. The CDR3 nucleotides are TGTGCCAGTAATGACGACAGCTCCTACGAGCAGTACTTC.